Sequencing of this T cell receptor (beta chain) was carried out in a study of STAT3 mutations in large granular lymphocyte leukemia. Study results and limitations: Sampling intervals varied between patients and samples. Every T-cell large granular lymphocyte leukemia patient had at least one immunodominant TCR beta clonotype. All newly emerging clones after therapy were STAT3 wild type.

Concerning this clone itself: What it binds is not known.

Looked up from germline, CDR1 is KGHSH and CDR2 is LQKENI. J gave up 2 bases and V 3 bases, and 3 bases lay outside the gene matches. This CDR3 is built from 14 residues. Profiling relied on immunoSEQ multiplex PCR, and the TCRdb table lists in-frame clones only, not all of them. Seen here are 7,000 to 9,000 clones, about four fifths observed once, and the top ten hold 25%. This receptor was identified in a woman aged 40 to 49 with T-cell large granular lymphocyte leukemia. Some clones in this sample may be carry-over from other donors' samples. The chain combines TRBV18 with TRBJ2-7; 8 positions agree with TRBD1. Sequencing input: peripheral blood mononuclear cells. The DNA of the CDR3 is TGTGCCAGCTCACCGGGACAGGAAGCCTACGAGCAGTACTTC. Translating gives CASSPGQEAYEQYF.